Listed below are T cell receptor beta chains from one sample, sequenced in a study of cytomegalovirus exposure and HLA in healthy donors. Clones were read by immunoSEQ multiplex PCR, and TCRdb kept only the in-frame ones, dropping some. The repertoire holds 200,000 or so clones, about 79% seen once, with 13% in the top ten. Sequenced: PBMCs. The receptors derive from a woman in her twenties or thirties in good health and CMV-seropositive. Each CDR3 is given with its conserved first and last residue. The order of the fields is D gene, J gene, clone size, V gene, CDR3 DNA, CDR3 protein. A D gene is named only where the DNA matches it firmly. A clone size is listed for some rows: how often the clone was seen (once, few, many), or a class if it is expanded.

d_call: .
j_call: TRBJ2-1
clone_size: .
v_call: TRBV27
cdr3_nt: TGTGCCAGCAGAGACAGTTTCAGCTCCTACAATGAGCAGTTCTTC
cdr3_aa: CASRDSFSSYNEQFF

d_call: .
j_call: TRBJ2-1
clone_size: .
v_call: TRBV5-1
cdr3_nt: TGCGCCAGCAGCAACCTGAACGAAGTAAGCTATGAGCAGTTCTTC
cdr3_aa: CASSNLNEVSYEQFF

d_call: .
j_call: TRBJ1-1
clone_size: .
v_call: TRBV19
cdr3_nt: TGTGCCAGTAGTATAAGATCCAGGAACACTGAAGCTTTCTTT
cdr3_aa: CASSIRSRNTEAFF

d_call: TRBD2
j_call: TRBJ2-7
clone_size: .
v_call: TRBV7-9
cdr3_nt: TGTGCCAGCAGCAGAGCGGGACCCTACGAGCAGTACTTC
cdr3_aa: CASSRAGPYEQYF

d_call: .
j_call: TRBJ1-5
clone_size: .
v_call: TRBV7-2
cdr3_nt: TGTGCCAGCAGCTTAGCACTGAAGAATCAGCCCCAGCATTTT
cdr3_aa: CASSLALKNQPQHF

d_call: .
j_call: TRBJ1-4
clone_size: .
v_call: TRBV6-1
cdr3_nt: TGTGCCAGCAGAGAGCTTGCAACTAATGAAAAACTGTTTTTT
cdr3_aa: CASRELATNEKLFF

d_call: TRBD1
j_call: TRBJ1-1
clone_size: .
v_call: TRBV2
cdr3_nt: TGTGCCAGCAGGGGGACAGGCCAGAGTGAAGCTTTCTTT
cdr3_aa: CASRGTGQSEAFF

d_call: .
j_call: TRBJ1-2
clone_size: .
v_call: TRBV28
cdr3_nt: TGTGCCAGCAGTTCCTACCAGGGATACCTTTATGGCTACACCTTC
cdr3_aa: CASSSYQGYLYGYTF

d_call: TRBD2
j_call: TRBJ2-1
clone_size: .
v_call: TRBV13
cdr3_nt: TGTGCCAGCAGCGTCCGACTAGCGGGAGCGGGTAATGAGCAGTTCTTC
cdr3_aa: CASSVRLAGAGNEQFF

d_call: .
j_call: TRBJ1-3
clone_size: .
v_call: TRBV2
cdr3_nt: TGTGCCACCCCCGGGGGGGTTGAAGCTGGAAACACCATATATTTT
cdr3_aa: CATPGGVEAGNTIYF

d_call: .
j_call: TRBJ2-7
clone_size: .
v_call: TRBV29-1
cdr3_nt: TGCAGCGTTGTTGAGGGGGTATCCTACGAGCAGTACTTC
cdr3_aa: CSVVEGVSYEQYF

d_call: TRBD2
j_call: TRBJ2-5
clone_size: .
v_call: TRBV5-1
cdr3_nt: TGCGCCAGCACCACCTCGGGAGGGGAAGAGACCCAGTACTTC
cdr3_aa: CASTTSGGEETQYF

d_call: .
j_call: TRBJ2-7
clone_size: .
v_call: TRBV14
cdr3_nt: TGTGCCAGCAGCCAGGGGGGGCCTCACGCGTACTTC
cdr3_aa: CASSQGGPHAYF

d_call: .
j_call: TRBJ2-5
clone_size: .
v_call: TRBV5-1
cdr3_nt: TGCGCCAGCAGCTCCGGAGGAAGGGCAGAGACCCAGTACTTC
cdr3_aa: CASSSGGRAETQYF

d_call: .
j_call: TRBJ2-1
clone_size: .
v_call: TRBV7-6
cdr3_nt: TGTGCCAGCAGCTCCGGGGTGGGATCCTCCTACAATGAGCAGTTCTTC
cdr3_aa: CASSSGVGSSYNEQFF

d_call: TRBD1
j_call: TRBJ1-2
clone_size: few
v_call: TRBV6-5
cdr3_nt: TGTGCCAGCAGTCAGGGACAGTCAATCTATGGCTACACCTTC
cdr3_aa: CASSQGQSIYGYTF

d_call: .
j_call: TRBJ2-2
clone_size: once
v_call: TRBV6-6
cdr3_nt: TGTGCCAGCAGTTACTCTTCGCTGAGAGGGGAGCTGTTTTTT
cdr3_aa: CASSYSSLRGELFF

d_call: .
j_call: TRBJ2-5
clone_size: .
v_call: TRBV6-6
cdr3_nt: TGTGCCAGCAGTTACCAACCCAGAGAGACCCAGTACTTC
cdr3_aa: CASSYQPRETQYF

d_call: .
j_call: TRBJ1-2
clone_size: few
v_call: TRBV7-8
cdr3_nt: TGTGCCAGCAGCTTGGGTCCAGGGTATGGCTACACCTTC
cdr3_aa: CASSLGPGYGYTF

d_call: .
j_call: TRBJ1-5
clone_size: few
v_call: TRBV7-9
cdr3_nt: TGTGCCAGCAGCTTATCTGCAGGGTCGGGTCAGCCCCAGCATTTT
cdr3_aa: CASSLSAGSGQPQHF

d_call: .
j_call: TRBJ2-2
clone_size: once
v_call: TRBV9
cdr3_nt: TGTGCCAGCAGCGTAGATCCGGGATGGGCGACCGGGGAGCTGTTTTTT
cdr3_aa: CASSVDPGWATGELFF

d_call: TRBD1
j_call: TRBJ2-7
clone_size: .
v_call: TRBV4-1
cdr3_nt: TGCGCCAGCAGCCAAGAATGGACAGGGAGCTCCTACGAGCAGTACTTC
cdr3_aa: CASSQEWTGSSYEQYF

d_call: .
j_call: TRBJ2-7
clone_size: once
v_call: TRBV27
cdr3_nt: TGTGCCAGCAGTCTACTACGGGGCTACGAGCAGTACTTC
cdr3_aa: CASSLLRGYEQYF

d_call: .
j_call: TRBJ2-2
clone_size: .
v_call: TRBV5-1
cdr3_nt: TGCGCCAGCAGCTTGACGTCAGGGTCGACCGGGGAGCTGTTTTTT
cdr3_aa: CASSLTSGSTGELFF

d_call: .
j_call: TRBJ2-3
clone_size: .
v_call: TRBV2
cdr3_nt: TGTGCCAGCAGTGAAGTAGGACCAGGGCCAGATACGCAGTATTTT
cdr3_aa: CASSEVGPGPDTQYF

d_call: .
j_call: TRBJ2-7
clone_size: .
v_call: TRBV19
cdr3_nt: TGTGCCAGTAGTATCGGGGGTAACCTACACGAGCAGTACTTC
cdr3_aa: CASSIGGNLHEQYF

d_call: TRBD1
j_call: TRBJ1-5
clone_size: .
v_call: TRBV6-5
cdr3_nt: TGTGCCAGCAGTTACCGGACAGGGGGTGTCAATCAGCCCCAGCATTTT
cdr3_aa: CASSYRTGGVNQPQHF

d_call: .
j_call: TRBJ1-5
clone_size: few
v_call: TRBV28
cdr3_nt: TGTGCCAGCAGTTCGCAAAGTCTCGGGAGTCAGCCCCAGCATTTT
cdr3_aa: CASSSQSLGSQPQHF

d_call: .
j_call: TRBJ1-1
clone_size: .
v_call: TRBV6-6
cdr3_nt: TGTGCCAGCAGTTACGTCGGGGGTACTGAAGCTTTCTTT
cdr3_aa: CASSYVGGTEAFF

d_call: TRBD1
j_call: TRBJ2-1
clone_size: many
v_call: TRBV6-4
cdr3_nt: TGTGCCAGCAGTGACATGCCGGGACAGTTGTTCTTC
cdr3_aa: CASSDMPGQLFF

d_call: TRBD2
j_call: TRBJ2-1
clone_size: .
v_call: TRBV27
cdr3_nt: TGTGCCAGCAGTTTAAGCGGGAGAGGGAACAATGAGCAGTTCTTC
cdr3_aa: CASSLSGRGNNEQFF

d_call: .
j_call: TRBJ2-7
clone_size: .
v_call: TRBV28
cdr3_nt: TGTGCCAGCACCAGAGACAGATCCTACGAGCAGTACTTC
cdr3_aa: CASTRDRSYEQYF

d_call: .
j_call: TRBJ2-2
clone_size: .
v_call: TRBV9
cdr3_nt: TGTGCCAGCAGCGTTCCCCCTAGCCCCGACACCGGGGAGCTGTTTTTT
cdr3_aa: CASSVPPSPDTGELFF

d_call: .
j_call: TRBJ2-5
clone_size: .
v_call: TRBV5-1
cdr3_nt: TGCGCCAGCAGCTTTCAACAAGAAGAGACCCAGTACTTC
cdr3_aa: CASSFQQEETQYF

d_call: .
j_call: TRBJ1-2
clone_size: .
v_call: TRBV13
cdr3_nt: TGTGCCAGCAGCCAGACCCTCATGGCGGCCACTGCTAACTATGGCTACACCTTC
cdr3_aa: CASSQTLMAATANYGYTF

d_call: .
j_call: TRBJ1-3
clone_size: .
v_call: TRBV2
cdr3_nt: TGTGCCAGCAGTGAAGCCCGCGGGGGAAACACCATATATTTT
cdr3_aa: CASSEARGGNTIYF

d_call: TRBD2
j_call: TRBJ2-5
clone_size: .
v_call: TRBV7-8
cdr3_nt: TGTGCCAGCAGCCCTCGTAGCGGGAGTTGGGAGACCCAGTACTTC
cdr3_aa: CASSPRSGSWETQYF

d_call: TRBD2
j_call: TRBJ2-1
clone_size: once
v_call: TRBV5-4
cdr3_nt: TGTGCCAGCACCCCAGTGGGGGCGGGAGGAGTTTATGAGCAGTTCTTC
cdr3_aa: CASTPVGAGGVYEQFF

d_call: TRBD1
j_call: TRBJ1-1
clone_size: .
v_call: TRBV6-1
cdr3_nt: TGTGCCAGCAAGTCAGGGGGTGAGAGAAACACTGAAGCTTTCTTT
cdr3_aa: CASKSGGERNTEAFF

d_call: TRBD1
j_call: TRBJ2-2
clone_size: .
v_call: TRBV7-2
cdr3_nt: TGTGCCAGCAGACCGGGACAGGGGACACACGGGGAGCTGTTTTTT
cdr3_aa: CASRPGQGTHGELFF

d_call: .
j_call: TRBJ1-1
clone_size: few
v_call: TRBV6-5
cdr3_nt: TGTGCCAGCAGTGGCGGACTCAGGAACACTGAAGCTTTCTTT
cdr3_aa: CASSGGLRNTEAFF

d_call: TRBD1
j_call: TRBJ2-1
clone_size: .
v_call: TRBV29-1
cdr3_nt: TGCAGCTCCAGTCCCGGGACAGGGATCGAGCAGTTCTTC
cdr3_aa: CSSSPGTGIEQFF

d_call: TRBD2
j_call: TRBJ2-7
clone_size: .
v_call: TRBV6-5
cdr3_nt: TGTGCCAGCAGTTGGACTAGCGGGCACTCCTACGAGCAGTACTTC
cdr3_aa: CASSWTSGHSYEQYF

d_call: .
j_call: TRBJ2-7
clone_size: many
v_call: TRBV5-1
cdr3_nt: TGCGCCAGCAGCCAGACACAGGGTTTAGTCCACGAGCAGTACTTC
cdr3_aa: CASSQTQGLVHEQYF

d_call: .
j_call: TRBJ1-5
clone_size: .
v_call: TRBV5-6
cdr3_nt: TGTGCCAGCAGCTTGGCCGTAGGCAATCAGCCCCAGCATTTT
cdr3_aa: CASSLAVGNQPQHF

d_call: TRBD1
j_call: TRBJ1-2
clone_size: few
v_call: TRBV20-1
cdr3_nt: TGCAGTACAGGACAGGGTGGTGGCTACACCTTC
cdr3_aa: CSTGQGGGYTF

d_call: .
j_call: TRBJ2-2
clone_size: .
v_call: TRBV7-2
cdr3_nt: TGTGCCAGCAGCTTATTTCTGGCTTTAGCTAACACCGGGGAGCTGTTTTTT
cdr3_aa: CASSLFLALANTGELFF

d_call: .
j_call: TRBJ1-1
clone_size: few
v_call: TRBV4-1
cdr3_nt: TGCGCCAGCAGCCCCCGGGGGGCGGGCACTGAAGCTTTCTTT
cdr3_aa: CASSPRGAGTEAFF

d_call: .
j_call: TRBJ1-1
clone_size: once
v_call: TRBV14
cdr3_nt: TGTGCCAGCAGCCCCCTACAGGGAAAGAACACTGAAGCTTTCTTT
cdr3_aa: CASSPLQGKNTEAFF

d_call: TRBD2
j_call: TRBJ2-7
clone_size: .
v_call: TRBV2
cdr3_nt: TGTGCCAGGCAGATGGAGACTAGCGGGAGAAATATCCACGAGCAGTACTTC
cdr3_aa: CARQMETSGRNIHEQYF